This TCR beta chain was found in a study of regulatory T cells in long-lasting Graves disease. Sequencing libraries for TCR beta were prepared with iRepertoire HTBI primers and Arm-PCR of CDR3 regions. One entry per CDR3 protein results from TCRdb running MiXCR on the multiplex PCR reads. Found here are 300,000 to 400,000 distinct CDR3 sequences, over 15% of them singletons; the top ten hold less than 35%. This clonotype appeared many times. One end of the junction does not line up with germline, which may come from a read error. This CDR3 is built from 16 residues. Germline V CDR1 and CDR2: SGDLS, YYNGEE. The time point is: newly diagnosed GD, antithyroid drugs for less than 3 months. Generation of the TCR library employed RNA extracted from PBMCs. These data were also reused for a study on T cells in Graves' hyperthyroidism and ophthalmopathy. This second study notes: Graves' hyperthyroidism was deemed stable given no ophthalmopathy progression within 18 months.

This clonotype was sampled from a man aged 35 to 55 with Graves disease. Sequencing used peripheral blood mononuclear cells (PBMCs), obtained at new diagnosis, from a patient treated with antithyroid drugs. The gene calls are TRBV9 and TRBJ1-1, with D possibly being TRBD1 (5 bases). In nucleotides, the CDR3 is TGCGCCAGCAGCTTGGCGGGGCTCCTCATGAACACTGAAGCTTTCTTT. The encoded protein is CASSLAGLLMNTEAFF.